The T cell receptor beta chain under discussion was sequenced for a study of chemoradiotherapy in HPV16-positive cancers. Repeated repertoire sampling spanned the course of chemoradiotherapy. CDR3 length equals 14 residues. Trimming removed 8 bases from V and 6 bases from J; junction bases left unmatched: 7. Germline V gives CDR1 LNHDA, CDR2 SQIVND (reference sequence). Study observations and caveats: Non-HPV-specific T cells did not expand in tumors during treatment, whereas candidate HPV-specific clones and E7-related motifs did. HPV-responsive T-cell expansion during chemoradiotherapy was linked to improved recurrence-free survival in HPV16-positive patients. Functional assays defining HPV-specific T cells used only a couple of HPV16-positive patients.

For this clone: Its antigen is not identified.

This table comes from immunoSEQ multiplex PCR, and its TCRdb copy is limited to in-frame clones, with some not included. The sample includes around 2,600 clones, around 80% of them seen just once. This material consisted of tumor tissue, taken from a patient who underwent chemoradiotherapy. The genes are TRBV19 and TRBJ1-5, with 10 bases that match TRBD1. The receptor's source is a human donor with HPV-associated anogenital cancer. CDR3 bases: TGTGCCAGTTGGGAGACAGGGGGCCGTCAGCCCCAGCATTTT. This translates into CASWETGGRQPQHF.